The 16 T cell receptor beta chains below were found in one sample sequenced in a study of blood T cell repertoires in COVID-19. Clones were read by immunoSEQ multiplex PCR, and TCRdb kept only the in-frame ones, dropping some. The table shows a few hundred thousand clones, with about 89% occurring only once. Sample: peripheral blood. The receptors derive from a woman aged 40 to 55 who had recovered from COVID-19.

The V call is TRBV2, the J call TRBJ2-6, with a possible D match to TRBD1 (6 bases). Germline assignment: CDR1 SNHLY and CDR2 FYNNEI. The CDR3 loop spans 18 amino acids. V lost 6 bases, J lost 2 bases, and 20 bases lay in between. CDR3 sequence: CASSPPLTGAPGANVLTF. CDR3 coding DNA: TGTGCCAGCAGCCCCCCCCTGACAGGAGCCCCTGGGGCCAACGTCCTGACTTTC.

V and J are TRBV27 and TRBJ2-5, with 9 bases lining up with TRBD1. The CDR3 runs 16 residues. With V trimmed by 1 base and J by 5 bases, 8 bases remained unmatched. Germline CDR1 is MNHEY and CDR2 is SMNVEV (reference sequence). The CDR3 DNA reads as TGTGCCAGCAGTTTATACTCTGGGACAGGGCCCGAGACCCAGTACTTC. Amino acids: CASSLYSGTGPETQYF.

The chain joins TRBV14 to TRBJ2-6; D is undetermined. Germline values: CDR1 SGHDN, CDR2 FVKESK. Trimming removed 3 bases at V and 2 bases at J, with 11 bases between. The CDR3 extends over 16 amino acids. CDR3 DNA: TGTGCCAGCAGCCACAGCTTGGAGCCTGGGGCCAACGTCCTGACTTTC. Translated: CASSHSLEPGANVLTF. Full variable domain (missing parts from reference TRBV14 and TRBJ2-6): EAGVTQFPSHSVIEKGQTVTLRCDPISGHDNLYWYRRVMGKEIKFLLHFVKESKQDESGMPNNRFLAERTGGTYSTLKVQPAELEDSGVYFCASSHSLEPGANVLTFGAGSRLTVL.

The chain has TRBV2 and TRBJ1-4; D is uncertain. The CDR3 runs 14 residues. V lost 8 bases to trimming and J lost 5 bases, with 15 bases between them. CDR1 and CDR2 (germline): SNHLY, FYNNEI. Written as DNA, the CDR3 is TGTGCCAGCCGCCACCGGGAGACAAATGAAAAACTGTTTTTT. Amino acid sequence: CASRHRETNEKLFF.

V and J are TRBV2 and TRBJ2-7; a weak D match, TRBD2 (5 bases). In germline, CDR1 is SNHLY, CDR2 FYNNEI. Trimming removed 1 base at V and 5 bases at J, with 12 bases between. The CDR3 consists of 14 residues. The CDR3 coding sequence is TGTGCCAGCAGTGAAGTTCGGGCCGGGGACGAGCAGTACTTC. Protein sequence: CASSEVRAGDEQYF.

The CDR3 DNA follows: TGTGCCAGTAGTATCGAACAGGGGGCGTCTGAAGCTTTCTTT. It translates to CASSIEQGASEAFF. J is TRBJ1-1 and V is TRBV19; 9 bases agree with TRBD1. Germline V lookup: CDR1 LNHDA, CDR2 SQIVND (reference sequence). V was clipped by 3 bases and J by 6 bases; unmatched bases: 5. This CDR3 is built from 14 residues.

This clone was observed a single time. V gene TRBV5-1 combines with J gene TRBJ2-3; D ambiguous. The CDR3 contains 14 residues. The ends were cut back, 2 bases at V and 2 bases at J, with 9 bases in the middle. CDR1 SGHRS and CDR2 YFSETQ come from the germline V gene. In nucleotides, the CDR3 is TGCGCCAGCAGCTTTGGAACAGACACAGATACGCAGTATTTT. Amino acids: CASSFGTDTDTQYF.

The chain uses TRBV3-1 (or the pseudogene TRBV3-2) and TRBJ1-6; D is perhaps TRBD1 (6 bases). Germline V gene lookup returns CDR1 LGHDT and CDR2 YNNKEL (reference sequence). V lost 6 bases to trimming and J lost 0 bases, with 18 bases between them. The CDR3 sequence is 18 residues long. The CDR3 DNA follows: TGTGCCAGCAGTCATAAAACCACAGGGAGCTCCTATAATTCACCCCTCCACTTT. It is translated as CASSHKTTGSSYNSPLHF.

The chain carries TRBV28 and TRBJ2-1; D perhaps matches TRBD1 (6 bases). V lost 7 bases and J lost 6, with 13 bases in between. Germline-derived CDR1 and CDR2 are MDHEN and SYDVKM. There are 13 residues in the CDR3. CDR3 nucleotides: TGTGCCAGCAATCCACAGGGTACCAATGAGCAGTTCTTC. This sequence encodes CASNPQGTNEQFF.

This clone has at least ten counts. V usage is TRBV29-1 and J usage is TRBJ2-5; 9 bases align to TRBD1. The J segment lost 1 base and the V segment lost 4 bases, leaving 4 bases of the junction unmatched. Germline CDR1 and CDR2: SQVTM and ANQGSEA. The CDR3 spans 14 residues. The CDR3 nucleotides are TGCAGCGTTGGAGGGACAGGGACCCAAGAGACCCAGTACTTC. It codes for CSVGGTGTQETQYF.

This clone was detected once. J is TRBJ2-1 and V is TRBV7-2; tentative D call: TRBD2 (5 bases). V lost 5 bases, J lost 9 bases, and 14 bases lay in between. The germline gives CDR1 SGHTA, CDR2 FQGNSA. The CDR3 loop spans 13 amino acids. The CDR3 loop is CASSPNAGLEQFF. The CDR3, as DNA: TGTGCCAGCAGCCCGAATGCCGGACTTGAGCAGTTCTTC.

The V call is TRBV3-1 (or the pseudogene TRBV3-2), the J call TRBJ2-7; possibly TRBD1 for D (6 bases). The CDR3 extends over 15 amino acids. V dropped 3 bases and J dropped 5 bases, with 17 bases sitting between them. Germline assignment: CDR1 LGHDT and CDR2 YNNKEL (reference sequence). This CDR3 reads CASSQDITGTHEQYF. CDR3 nucleotide sequence: TGTGCCAGCAGCCAGGATATTACAGGGACCCACGAGCAGTACTTC.

The V call is TRBV7-3, the J call TRBJ2-2; D is possibly TRBD2 (6 bases). The CDR3 extends over 17 amino acids. The V and J ends lost 1 base and 1 base respectively, with 13 bases between them. Germline CDR1 and CDR2: SGHTA and FQGTGA. This chain's CDR3 is CASSLKASGLNTGELFF. The DNA of the CDR3 is TGTGCCAGCAGCTTAAAGGCCAGCGGGCTGAACACCGGGGAGCTGTTTTTT. Full variable domain (rest looked up from reference TRBV7-3 and TRBJ2-2): GAGVSQTPSNKVTEKGKYVELRCDPISGHTALYWYRQSLGQGPEFLIYFQGTGAADDSGLPNDRFFAVRPEGSVSTLKIQRTERGDSAVYLCASSLKASGLNTGELFFGEGSRLTVL.

This chain joins TRBV18 and TRBJ1-1, with D perhaps matching TRBD1 (5 bases). Germline CDR1 KGHSH, CDR2 LQKENI. CDR3 size: 15 residues. V shed 0 bases and J shed 1 base, with 9 bases lying between them. The CDR3 nucleotides are TGTGCCAGCTCACCACCTGAGACAGCGAACACTGAAGCTTTCTTT. It encodes CASSPPETANTEAFF.

V is TRBV7-8 and J is TRBJ1-2; TRBD1 matches at 11 bases. The V and J ends lost 1 base and 9 bases, in that order; junction bases with no gene match: 7. This CDR3 is built from 15 residues. Looked up from germline, CDR1 is SGHVS and CDR2 is FQNEAQ. CDR3 residues: CASSLVGTGGYSYTF. The CDR3 nucleotides read TGTGCCAGCAGCTTAGTAGGGACAGGGGGTTACAGCTACACCTTC.

Worth noting for this clone: Other DNA sequences in the same sample also yield this CDR3. V gene TRBV29-1 combines with J gene TRBJ2-5; 9 bases agree with TRBD1. Germline-derived CDR1 and CDR2 are SQVTM and ANQGSEA. The CDR3 length is 12 residues. V shed 6 bases, J shed 5 bases, and the junction held 4 bases outside the gene matches. The CDR3, as DNA: TGCAGCGTCAGGACAGGGGACGAGACCCAGTACTTC. It codes for CSVRTGDETQYF.